The present T cell receptor beta chain was sequenced within a study of T cell changes during pregnancy in multiple sclerosis. Method: immunoSEQ multiplex PCR; TCRdb's copy keeps in-frame clones and lacks some. The sample includes over 80,000 clones, less than 95% of them seen just once. Germline values: CDR1 SNHLY, CDR2 FYNNEI. This CDR3 spans 12 amino acids. With 8 bases clipped from V and 4 bases from J, the junction kept 4 bases outside the gene matches. This chain uses TRBV2 with TRBJ2-7; TRBD1 matches at 8 bases. Sequenced material: peripheral blood, taken in the second trimester of pregnancy. The sequence was obtained from a female donor in good health, enrolled as a control in a pregnancy study. The CDR3 reads CASGQGGYEQYF. The CDR3 bases are TGTGCCAGCGGACAGGGTGGGTACGAGCAGTACTTC. Variable domain in full (rest from reference TRBV2 and TRBJ2-7): EPEVTQTPSHQVTQMGQEVILRCVPISNHLYFYWYRQILGQKVEFLVSFYNNEISEKSEIFDDQFSVERPDGSNFTLKIRSTKLEDSAMYFCASGQGGYEQYFGPGTRLTVT.